This TCR beta chain was recovered during a study of blood T cell repertoires in COVID-19. Study context: Italy, Spain and the United States were the sources of the convalescent and acute COVID-19 samples. From T cells, B-cell-depleted T cells, or PBMCs came the material, which was cDNA or gDNA.

Trimming took 8 bases from V and 7 from J, leaving 27 bases between them. This CDR3 is built from 17 residues. Germline loops: CDR1 MDHEN, CDR2 SYDVKM. Per the study methods: Scientists estimated how many nucleated cells there were by amplifying reference gene primers. Sequenced by immunoSEQ multiplex PCR; TCRdb stores in-frame clones only, minus some. That table supplies the V and J calls and clone size; D and trimming were determined from the DNA. The sample contains approximately 52,000 clones, around 90% of which appear only once. The TCR was taken from a human donor with active COVID-19. The donor label of this sample is uncertain. The chain links TRBV28 to TRBJ1-5; D possibly corresponds to TRBD1 (6 bases). The sample comprised peripheral blood. The CDR3 bases are TGTGCCAGCCTCCCCGGGGGGGGGCGTGTAACATTCCAGCCCCAGCATTTT. Its translation: CASLPGGGRVTFQPQHF.